This T cell receptor beta chain was documented in a study of tumor and adjacent non-tumor tissue in lung cancer. Overall study context: Histology: around 13 adenocarcinoma, a couple of squamous cell carcinoma, 1 small cell lung cancer. Points from the study as a whole: In normal lung, the top 100 clones were significantly more dominant than in tumor.

The template was RNA from unsorted bulk tissue. Chemotherapy-naive patients with new lung cancer underwent thoracic surgery in China, August–late 2014. This clonotype was picked up many times. The antigen remains unidentified. TCRbeta libraries were built with three rounds of nested PCR, modified from ARM-PCR. TCRdb processed the multiplex PCR reads anew with MiXCR; each CDR3 protein has one entry. The sample lists 91,000 or so distinct CDR3 sequences, less than 80% occurring once. This CDR3 region has 13 residues. With 4 bases removed from V and 6 bases from J, the gap between germline ends came to 11 bases.

The sequence was collected from a man aged 55 to 70 with non-small cell lung cancer. Sequencing input: lung tumor tissue. The chain links TRBV12-3 or TRBV12-4 to TRBJ2-3; D gene unclear. The CDR3 nucleotides read TGTGCCAGCAGTTATCAGGTTGGGGATACGCAGTATTTT. It encodes CASSYQVGDTQYF.